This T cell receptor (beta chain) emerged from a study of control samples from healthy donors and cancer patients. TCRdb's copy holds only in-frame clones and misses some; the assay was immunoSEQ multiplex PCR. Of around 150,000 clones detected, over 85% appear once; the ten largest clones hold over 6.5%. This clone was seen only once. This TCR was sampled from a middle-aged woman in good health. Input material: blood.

CDR3 nucleotides: TGCGCCAGCAGCTTGGTCCAGGGAAGCAACATTCAGTACTTC. It is translated as CASSLVQGSNIQYF. The chain recombines TRBV5-1 with TRBJ2-4, with D possibly being TRBD1 (5 bases). The CDR3 loop spans 14 amino acids. V was shortened by 0 bases and J by 7 bases, with 11 bases between the two germline ends. Germline V gene sequence: CDR1 SGHRS, CDR2 YFSETQ. Filled out from reference TRBV5-1 and TRBJ2-4, the complete variable domain reads KAGVTQTPRYLIKTRGQQVTLSCSPISGHRSVSWYQQTPGQGLQFLFEYFSETQRNKGNFPGRFSGRQFSNSRSEMNVSTLELGDSALYLCASSLVQGSNIQYFGAGTRLSVL.